The clone carrying this T cell receptor beta chain was counted at least ten times. Antigen unknown. Germline V gene lookup returns CDR1 MGHRA and CDR2 YSYEKL. CDR3 length: 15 amino acids. The V segment lost 0 bases and the J segment 3 bases; nucleotides outside the gene matches: 3. The data were taken from a study of molecular identifiers for immune sequencing clone quantification. Study-wide results and limits: Jurkat TCR RNA spiked in from one cell reportedly remained identifiable amid about a million naive cells.

Bulk TCR libraries used previously described methods and listed TCR primers. TCRdb used MiXCR to reprocess the PCR reads, holding one entry per CDR3 protein. The sample carries about 40,000 distinct CDR3 sequences, more than 20% recorded once. Between roughly 19,000 and 1,100,000 sorted cells, with 10%, 30% or 50% RNA, yielded naive CD8 libraries. Naive CD8 T cells were FACS-sorted by CD8+CD4-CCR7+CD45RA+ markers. The origin of this receptor is a human donor in good health. Some libraries in this study had Jurkat cell RNA spiked in. Sequenced input: naive CD8+ T cells from blood, with Jurkat cell RNA spiked in. The subset: FACS-sorted CD8+CD4-CCR7+CD45RA+ naive T cells. The rearrangement joins TRBV4-1 to TRBJ2-3; 7 positions agree with TRBD2. CDR3 in DNA: TGCGCCAGCAGCCAAGAGTCGCGGGGGACAGATACGCAGTATTTT. It yields the protein CASSQESRGTDTQYF.